The clone carrying this TCR beta chain was picked up many times. This CDR3 spans 15 amino acids. V was pared by 6 bases and J by 0 bases, with 3 bases of the junction left unmatched. Germline V gene lookup returns CDR1 SNHLY and CDR2 FYNNEI. In TCRdb, the reads were re-called with MiXCR into one record per CDR3 protein. Here the sample spans roughly 240,000 distinct CDR3 sequences, 6.5% being singletons. The data are from a study of T cell repertoires in cytomegalovirus infection. Study-level background: Carrying CMV and the relevant HLA type showed in public TCR beta signatures.

The material sequenced was PBMCs. The chain combines TRBV2 with TRBJ2-2, with 8 nucleotides matching TRBD1. This TCR came from a human donor in good health (CMV status not recorded). Some clones in this sample may be carry-over from other donors' samples. CDR3 nucleotides: TGTGCCAGCAGGGGACAGGATGCGAACACCGGGGAGCTGTTTTTT. It translates to CASRGQDANTGELFF. Together with reference TRBV2 and TRBJ2-2, the CDR3 gives the full variable domain: EPEVTQTPSHQVTQMGQEVILRCVPISNHLYFYWYRQILGQKVEFLVSFYNNEISEKSEIFDDQFSVERPDGSNFTLKIRSTKLEDSAMYFCASRGQDANTGELFFGEGSRLTVL.